The 16 T cell receptor beta chains below all came from one sample that was sequenced in a study of technical replicates of blood from a few donors. Sequencing used immunoSEQ multiplex PCR; TCRdb keeps in-frame clones, though not all of them. The sample gives tens of thousands of clones, 80% to 95% of which show up once; about 4.4% is in the top ten. Sequencing was done on a sample of PBMCs. The origin of the receptors is a human donor in good health. Some clones in this sample may be carry-over from other donors' samples.

The V and J genes are TRBV27 and TRBJ1-6, with TRBD1 identical over 9 bases. CDR1 is MNHEY and CDR2 is SMNVEV in the germline V gene (reference sequence). J gave up 8 bases and V 4 bases, and 6 bases lay outside the gene matches. The CDR3 length is 15 residues. This CDR3 is CASSSYRGLDSPLHF. CDR3 in DNA: TGTGCCAGCAGTTCCTACAGGGGGCTGGATTCACCCCTCCACTTT.

The rearrangement joins TRBV7-3 to TRBJ2-5; possibly TRBD2 for D (6 bases). V was cut by 10 bases and J by 5 bases, with 17 bases left in between. Germline CDR1 is SGHTA and CDR2 is FQGTGA. This CDR3 is built from 13 residues. DNA of the CDR3: TGTGCCATCCCCCTAGGGGAGGTTGAGACCCAGTACTTC. Translated: CAIPLGEVETQYF. Supplemented by reference TRBV7-3 and TRBJ2-5, the full variable domain reads GAGVSQTPSNKVTEKGKYVELRCDPISGHTALYWYRQSLGQGPEFLIYFQGTGAADDSGLPNDRFFAVRPEGSVSTLKIQRTERGDSAVYLCAIPLGEVETQYFGPGTRLLVL.

This clone was detected once. This chain links TRBV15 with TRBJ2-3; D perhaps matches TRBD1 (6 bases). The V end lost 1 base, the J end lost 0 bases, and 11 bases lay between the germline ends. CDR1 is LNHNV and CDR2 is YYDKDF in the germline V gene (reference sequence). The CDR3 is 16 amino acids. CDR3: CATSRGRGTSTDTQYF. CDR3 coding DNA: TGTGCCACCAGCAGAGGTAGGGGGACAAGCACAGATACGCAGTATTTT.

The rearrangement joins TRBV19 to TRBJ2-7; TRBD1 matches 8 bases. Germline values: CDR1 LNHDA, CDR2 SQIVND (reference sequence). V lost 3 bases to trimming and J lost 0 bases; unmatched junction nucleotides: 1. This CDR3 is built from 14 residues. CDR3 residues: CASSIGTGSYEQYF. The CDR3 DNA reads as TGTGCCAGTAGTATCGGGACAGGCTCCTACGAGCAGTACTTC.

The chain has TRBV4-1 and TRBJ1-6; D might be TRBD1 (6 bases). The CDR3 contains 16 residues. The germline V gene has CDR1 MGHRA and CDR2 YSYEKL. V gave up 1 base and J gave up 9 bases, with 16 bases separating them. For the CDR3, the DNA is TGCGCCAGCAGCCAAGTTTCAGGGACATTTGGTTCACCCCTCCACTTT. It codes for CASSQVSGTFGSPLHF.

In DNA, the CDR3 is TGTGCCAGCAGCCAAGACAGGGGGCAGTGGGATACGCAGTATTTT. Its translation: CASSQDRGQWDTQYF. J is TRBJ2-3 and V is TRBV14; 8 positions match TRBD1. V was pared by 0 bases and J by 6 bases, with 5 bases of the junction left unmatched. Germline values: CDR1 SGHDN, CDR2 FVKESK. This CDR3 is built from 15 residues.

The rearrangement uses TRBV7-3 and TRBJ1-1, with TRBD1 as a possible D gene (6 bases). CDR1 and CDR2 (germline): SGHTA, FQGTGA. Trimming removed 5 bases at V and 7 bases at J, with 14 bases between. This CDR3 is 13 amino acids long. CDR3 loop: CASSTGQLREAFF. The CDR3 nucleotides read TGTGCCAGCAGCACCGGACAGCTCCGTGAAGCTTTCTTT.

The gene calls are TRBV4-2 and TRBJ2-3, with 14 bases identical to TRBD2. The CDR3 sequence is 17 residues long. With 1 base clipped from V and 6 bases from J, the junction kept 6 bases outside the gene matches. The germline gives CDR1 LGHNA, CDR2 YNFKEQ. DNA of the CDR3: TGTGCCAGCAGCCAAGGACTAGCGGGGGGGGACTACGATACGCAGTATTTT. Translating gives CASSQGLAGGDYDTQYF.

The chain recombines TRBV5-1 with TRBJ2-1; TRBD2 agrees at 9 bases. This CDR3 contains 16 residues. After removal of 2 bases from V and 0 bases from J, the junction contained 3 bases not matched to a gene. From germline, CDR1 is SGHRS and CDR2 YFSETQ. The CDR3 sequence: CASSFSGSSSYNEQFF. In DNA, the CDR3 is TGCGCCAGCAGCTTTAGCGGGAGCAGCTCCTACAATGAGCAGTTCTTC.

This clone was recorded a few times. The chain combines TRBV21-1 with TRBJ2-7; the table's D call, TRBD1, has no DNA check behind it. TRBV21-1 is described as a pseudogene. This CDR3 is 11 amino acids long. DNA of the CDR3: TGTCGAGGCAGGGGGCAGTGGGAGCAGTACTTC. It encodes CRGRGQWEQYF.

This rearrangement joins TRBV11-2 to TRBJ1-2, with D perhaps matching TRBD1 (6 bases). Germline CDR1 reads SGHAT; CDR2 reads FQNNGV. The CDR3 runs to 14 residues. V lost 1 base and J lost 5, with 11 bases in between. The DNA for the CDR3 is TGTGCCAGCAGCTTAGTCCCACAGGGTTATGGCTACACCTTC. Its translation: CASSLVPQGYGYTF. Complete variable domain (other parts from reference TRBV11-2 and TRBJ1-2): EAGVAQSPRYKIIEKRQSVAFWCNPISGHATLYWYQQILGQGPKLLIQFQNNGVVDDSQLPKDRFSAERLKGVDSTLKIQPAKLEDSAVYLCASSLVPQGYGYTFGSGTRLTVV.

This chain uses TRBV19 with TRBJ2-5; 10 nucleotides agree with TRBD2. Germline CDR1 is LNHDA and CDR2 is SQIVND (reference sequence). The CDR3 consists of 17 residues. V shed 3 bases, J shed 5 bases, and the junction held 12 bases outside the gene matches. This CDR3 is CASSIQSGGAVRETQYF. CDR3 nucleotides: TGTGCCAGTAGTATCCAAAGCGGGGGGGCCGTCAGGGAGACCCAGTACTTC.

V is TRBV4-1 and J is TRBJ2-2, with D perhaps matching TRBD1 (5 bases). Germline V lookup: CDR1 MGHRA, CDR2 YSYEKL. The CDR3 runs 14 residues. The germline V and J ends were trimmed by 5 bases and 6 bases, with 13 bases remaining between them. As DNA, the CDR3 is TGCGCCAGCAGCGGCACAGGAGCCCCCGGGGAGCTGTTTTTT. This encodes CASSGTGAPGELFF.

The chain carries TRBV7-2 and TRBJ2-2; TRBD1 matches at 8 bases. J lost 2 bases, V lost 4 bases, and 9 bases had no gene match. Germline CDR1 and CDR2: SGHTA and FQGNSA. This CDR3 has 17 residues. The CDR3 nucleotides read TGTGCCAGCAGCTCGAGTTCAGGGGGCCGAAACACCGGGGAGCTGTTTTTT. Its protein is CASSSSSGGRNTGELFF.

The V call is TRBV5-1, the J call TRBJ2-7; TRBD2 matches at 8 bases. CDR1 is SGHRS, CDR2 YFSETQ, per germline. The CDR3 length is 14 residues. Trimming cost V 3 bases and J 6 bases; bases outside gene matches: 8. The CDR3 nucleotides read TGCGCCAGCAGCTCGGGACTAGTTCCTGGCGAGCAGTACTTC. It yields the protein CASSSGLVPGEQYF.

This chain connects TRBV7-3 to TRBJ2-7; tentatively, D is TRBD1 (6 bases). Germline lookup yields CDR1 SGHTA and CDR2 FQGTGA. V shed 2 bases and J shed 8 bases, with 13 bases lying between them. The CDR3 runs to 13 residues. The CDR3 DNA follows: TGTGCCAGCAGCTTACGCTCCCAGGGGCAGCAGTACTTC. It is translated as CASSLRSQGQQYF.